The entry below describes one TCR beta chain. Categorization into cohorts depended on clinical history that participants reported. This CDR3 comprises 13 residues. J gave up 6 bases and V 3 bases, and 4 bases lay outside the gene matches. Germline V gives CDR1 MNHEY, CDR2 SMNVEV (reference sequence). These data originate in a study of blood T cell repertoires in COVID-19. Study-level information: COVID-19 samples collected from the United States, Italy and Spain covered acute and convalescent phases. PBMCs, B-cell-depleted T cells, or T cells were the source of the cDNA or gDNA that made up the material.

The data were produced by immunoSEQ multiplex PCR, yet TCRdb's version contains in-frame clones alone and is incomplete. The sample consists of over 200,000 clones, about 87% of them appearing once. The sample was PBMCs or T cells enriched from blood (not recorded which). The gene calls are TRBV27 and TRBJ2-7; 8 bases line up with TRBD2. The clonotype comes from a man in his thirties or forties who had recovered from COVID-19. The CDR3 is CASSFTGGFEQYF. In DNA form, the CDR3 reads TGTGCCAGCAGTTTCACGGGAGGGTTCGAGCAGTACTTC.